The 28 T cell receptor beta chains given below trace back to one sample, sequenced in a study of T cell changes during pregnancy in multiple sclerosis. Clones were read by immunoSEQ multiplex PCR, and TCRdb kept only the in-frame ones, dropping some. The table shows around 69,000 clones, with approximately 90% occurring only once. Sequencing used peripheral blood, obtained in the third trimester of pregnancy. These receptors all stem from a female donor with multiple sclerosis, enrolled in a pregnancy study.

As to this clone: Without the conserved terminal phenylalanine or tryptophan, this CDR3 likely stems from a read error. The DNA is omitted, as the CDR3 cannot be located on it reliably, and the CDR3 follows TCRdb's listing. J is TRBJ1-2 and V is TRBV30; the table's TRBD1 call for D was not verified on the DNA. CDR1 is GTSNPN and CDR2 is SVGIG in the germline V gene (reference sequence). The CDR3 is 12 residues long, counting both termini. This CDR3 reads CAWSDRDRPLNA.

The chain employs TRBV9 and TRBJ1-6, with 7 positions matching TRBD1. This CDR3 has 15 amino acids. Per germline, CDR1 SGDLS and CDR2 YYNGEE. After removal of 1 base from V and 7 bases from J, the junction contained 5 bases not matched to a gene. CDR3 nucleotides: TGTGCCAGCAGCGTAAGCCCACAGGGGAATTCACCCCTCCACTTT. Its translation is CASSVSPQGNSPLHF.

The CDR3 bases are TGTGCCAGCAGTTCTCAAGAGACCCAGTACTTC. Amino acids: CASSSQETQYF. The chain uses TRBV9 and TRBJ2-5; D not certain. The V gene's germline CDR1 is SGDLS and CDR2 YYNGEE. Trimming shortened V by 5 bases and J by 2 bases, and 4 bases separated the two germline ends. The CDR3 covers 11 residues.

The chain employs TRBV4-2 and TRBJ1-3; no clear D gene. The CDR3 is 16 residues long. CDR1 LGHNA and CDR2 YNFKEQ come from the germline V gene. Trimming removed 1 base at V and 1 base at J, with 11 bases between. The CDR3 protein is CASSQAAAESGNTIYF. Written as DNA, the CDR3 is TGTGCCAGCAGCCAAGCTGCGGCGGAGTCTGGAAACACCATATATTTT.

The rearrangement links TRBV28 to TRBJ2-3; D gene unclear. Germline CDR1 and CDR2: MDHEN and SYDVKM. V lost 4 bases, J lost 4 bases, and 6 bases lay in between. This CDR3 has 12 residues. Written as DNA, the CDR3 is TGTGCCAGCAGTTCTCCCGCAGATACGCAGTATTTT. Translated: CASSSPADTQYF.

CDR3 in DNA: TGCGCCAGCAGCCGAGGTGGAGGGGACACTGAAGCTTTCTTT. Its translation: CASSRGGGDTEAFF. The chain employs TRBV5-1 and TRBJ1-1; possibly TRBD1 for D (5 bases). Germline assignment: CDR1 SGHRS and CDR2 YFSETQ. Trimming took 4 bases from V and 3 from J, leaving 13 bases between them. The CDR3 has 14 residues.

This chain connects TRBV27 to TRBJ2-2; D may be TRBD1 (6 bases). Germline V lookup: CDR1 MNHEY, CDR2 SMNVEV (reference sequence). Trimming left V 6 bases short and J 5 bases short, with 16 bases between. The CDR3 length is 15 residues. The CDR3 DNA is TGTGCCAGCAGGCCCAACAGGGTTGATACCGGGGAGCTGTTTTTT. Protein: CASRPNRVDTGELFF.

The chain combines TRBV5-8 with TRBJ1-6; D is uncertain. Germline V gene data show CDR1 as SGHTS and CDR2 as YDEGEE. The CDR3 totals 11 residues. Trimming cost V 1 base and J 16 bases, with 9 bases left between them. The CDR3 reads CASSLLDPLHF. CDR3 sequence (DNA): TGTGCCAGCAGCTTGTTAGATCCTCTCCACTTT.

This clone has a single count. The V and J genes are TRBV12-5 and TRBJ2-1, with D maybe TRBD1 (5 bases). The length of the CDR3 is 15 residues. CDR1 is LGHNT, CDR2 FRNRAP, per germline. Trimming left V 1 base short and J 2 bases short, with 9 bases between. Here the CDR3 DNA reads TGTGCTAGTGGTTTGGGAACAGGAGCCTACAATGAGCAGTTCTTC. Translated, it gives CASGLGTGAYNEQFF.

The chain has TRBV18 and TRBJ2-1, with 8 bases aligning to TRBD2. Germline V gene sequence: CDR1 KGHSH, CDR2 LQKENI. This CDR3 has 16 amino acids. J was trimmed by 2 bases and V by 3 bases; bases with no gene match: 6. CDR3 DNA sequence: TGTGCCAGCTCACCCTCTGCGGGGGGCACCTACAATGAGCAGTTCTTC. It translates to CASSPSAGGTYNEQFF.

This clone was detected once. This chain uses TRBV5-5 with TRBJ2-1, with D possibly matching TRBD1 (6 bases). Per germline, CDR1 SGHKS and CDR2 YYEKEE (reference sequence). This CDR3 is 15 amino acids long. With 4 bases removed from V and 0 bases from J, the gap between germline ends came to 11 bases. As DNA, the CDR3 is TGTGCCAGCAGCCTGACAGGCAGCTCCTACAATGAGCAGTTCTTC. This sequence encodes CASSLTGSSYNEQFF.

The chain links TRBV9 to TRBJ2-3, with 7 bases aligning to TRBD2. Germline lookup yields CDR1 SGDLS and CDR2 YYNGEE. V lost 4 bases to trimming and J lost 4 bases; unmatched junction nucleotides: 9. The CDR3 is 15 residues long. The CDR3 is CASSLNPGRADTQYF. DNA of the CDR3: TGTGCCAGCAGCTTAAACCCGGGGAGGGCAGATACGCAGTATTTT.

The chain couples TRBV4-1 to TRBJ1-4; D remains ambiguous. The CDR3 runs 16 residues. V dropped 0 bases and J dropped 6 bases, with 14 bases sitting between them. CDR1 MGHRA and CDR2 YSYEKL come from the germline V gene. In DNA, the CDR3 is TGCGCCAGCAGCCAAGATCGAGGGTCCAGCCATGAAAAACTGTTTTTT. Amino acids: CASSQDRGSSHEKLFF.

The V and J genes are TRBV4-2 and TRBJ1-2, with 8 bases that match TRBD1. After removal of 1 base from V and 3 bases from J, the junction contained 13 bases not matched to a gene. The CDR3 has 18 residues. CDR1 LGHNA and CDR2 YNFKEQ come from the germline V gene. CDR3 coding DNA: TGTGCCAGCAGCCAAGCCCGGACAGGGACCTTCGTCTACTATGGCTACACCTTC. This translates into CASSQARTGTFVYYGYTF.

The chain joins TRBV5-1 to TRBJ2-2; D ambiguous. The germline gives CDR1 SGHRS, CDR2 YFSETQ. This CDR3 is built from 14 residues. V lost 2 bases, J lost 3 bases, and 8 bases lay in between. This chain's CDR3 is CASSLGGDTGELFF. CDR3 DNA: TGCGCCAGCAGCTTAGGCGGCGACACCGGGGAGCTGTTTTTT.

This clone came up a few times. In nucleotides, the CDR3 is TGCGCCAGCAGCCAAAGCACTATAAGCGGCGAGCAGTACTTC. Residues: CASSQSTISGEQYF. The chain links TRBV4-3 to TRBJ2-7; D possibly corresponds to TRBD2 (5 bases). V was shortened by 2 bases and J by 6 bases, with 14 bases between the two germline ends. This CDR3 is 14 amino acids long. The germline V gene has CDR1 LGHNA and CDR2 YSLEER.

The chain carries TRBV4-3 and TRBJ1-2, with D possibly TRBD1 on 6 matching bases. This CDR3 has 15 residues. Per germline, CDR1 LGHNA and CDR2 YSLEER. V was pared by 0 bases and J by 4 bases, with 12 bases between. As DNA, the CDR3 is TGCGCCAGCAGCCAAGATCGGGGGGCAATCTATGGCTACACCTTC. Its protein is CASSQDRGAIYGYTF.

The V call is TRBV7-3, the J call TRBJ1-1; 8 bases match TRBD1. There are 15 residues in the CDR3. The junction had 4 bases not matched to a gene; V was cut back by 4 bases and J by 0 bases. Germline V gene data show CDR1 as SGHTA and CDR2 as FQGTGA. The CDR3 sequence is CASSSRTGMNTEAFF. DNA of the CDR3: TGTGCCAGCAGCTCACGGACAGGGATGAACACTGAAGCTTTCTTT.

This chain links TRBV28 with TRBJ1-1; D might be TRBD1 (6 bases). V shed 8 bases and J shed 12 bases, with 19 bases lying between them. CDR1 is MDHEN and CDR2 is SYDVKM in the germline V gene. This CDR3 is built from 12 residues. The chain's CDR3 is CASVKGGLKTFF. CDR3 nucleotide sequence: TGTGCCAGCGTCAAGGGGGGGTTGAAAACTTTCTTT.

CDR3 sequence reads: CASSLVGPLNTEAFF. In nucleotides, the CDR3 is TGTGCCAGCAGCTTAGTTGGCCCTCTGAACACTGAAGCTTTCTTT. This chain links TRBV11-2 with TRBJ1-1; D is undetermined. Per germline, CDR1 SGHAT and CDR2 FQNNGV. Trimming took off 1 base at V and 0 bases at J, with 9 bases between the two ends. The CDR3 consists of 15 residues.

V and J are TRBV2 and TRBJ2-7; possibly TRBD1 for D (6 bases). V was trimmed by 2 bases and J by 3 bases, leaving 11 bases between them. Germline V gene sequence: CDR1 SNHLY, CDR2 FYNNEI. The CDR3 is 14 residues long. The CDR3 nucleotides read TGTGCCAGCAGTGAACAGGGGTCTGACTACGAGCAGTACTTC. This codes for CASSEQGSDYEQYF.

This clone was recorded once. This rearrangement joins TRBV4-3 to TRBJ2-3; weak D call: TRBD2 (6 bases). The CDR3 runs to 19 residues. V was clipped by 0 bases and J by 0 bases, with 19 bases between them. Germline lookup yields CDR1 LGHNA and CDR2 YSLEER. CDR3 nucleotide sequence: TGCGCCAGCAGCCAAGATCTGGCAACCCGAGGGACTAGCACAGATACGCAGTATTTT. As protein: CASSQDLATRGTSTDTQYF.

Only a few counts were recorded for this clone. The chain employs TRBV5-4 and TRBJ2-7; 7 bases are shared with TRBD2. The V gene's germline CDR1 is SGHNT and CDR2 YYREEE (reference sequence). The CDR3 has 12 amino acids. With 0 bases clipped from V and 12 bases from J, the junction kept 6 bases outside the gene matches. CDR3 loop: CASSLGGGRLYF. CDR3 DNA sequence: TGTGCCAGCAGCTTGGGGGGAGGGCGGCTGTACTTC.

The rearrangement uses TRBV6-6 and TRBJ2-5; perhaps TRBD2 as D (6 bases). CDR1 and CDR2 (germline): MNHNY, SVGAGI (reference sequence). Trimming stripped 10 bases from V and 2 bases from J, with 14 bases between. This CDR3 has 13 residues. The DNA for the CDR3 is TGTGCCACCGCTCCTGGGACTCAAGAGACCCAGTACTTC. This gives the protein CATAPGTQETQYF.

The chain couples TRBV4-3 to TRBJ2-7; 11 nucleotides agree with TRBD1. CDR3 length: 13 residues. Germline assignment: CDR1 LGHNA and CDR2 YSLEER. The junction had 2 bases not matched to a gene; V was cut back by 4 bases and J by 6 bases. CDR3 sequence: CASSPGTGGEQYF. The CDR3 nucleotides read TGCGCCAGCAGCCCGGGGACAGGGGGCGAGCAGTACTTC.

This clone is a singleton in its sample. This sequence joins TRBV28 and TRBJ2-1, with D unclear. Germline V gene lookup returns CDR1 MDHEN and CDR2 SYDVKM. The V and J ends lost 6 bases and 6 bases respectively, with 12 bases between them. This CDR3 spans 13 amino acids. Here the CDR3 reads CASRTASANEQFF. The DNA of the CDR3 is TGTGCCAGCAGAACGGCGAGCGCCAATGAGCAGTTCTTC. Combining the CDR3 with reference TRBV28 and TRBJ2-1 gives the whole variable domain DVKVTQSSRYLVKRTGEKVFLECVQDMDHENMFWYRQDPGLGLRLIYFSYDVKMKEKGDIPEGYSVSREKKERFSLILESASTNQTSMYLCASRTASANEQFFGPGTRLTVL.

The chain recombines TRBV21-1 with TRBJ2-7; TRBD1 is taken as the D call from the table, unchecked against the DNA. TRBV21-1 is deemed a pseudogene. The CDR3 loop spans 15 amino acids. The CDR3 DNA reads as TGTGCCAGGTGGGAGGGACAGGGCCATATCTACGAGCAGTACTTC. Amino acids: CARWEGQGHIYEQYF.

The chain has TRBV5-6 and TRBJ1-4; 7 bases agree with TRBD1. The CDR3 runs to 12 residues. V trimming: 4 bases; J trimming: 13 bases; junction bases outside the gene matches: 7. Germline lookup yields CDR1 SGHDT and CDR2 YYEEEE. The CDR3: CASSRQGLGLFF. The CDR3 DNA reads as TGTGCCAGCAGCCGACAGGGTCTGGGACTGTTTTTT.